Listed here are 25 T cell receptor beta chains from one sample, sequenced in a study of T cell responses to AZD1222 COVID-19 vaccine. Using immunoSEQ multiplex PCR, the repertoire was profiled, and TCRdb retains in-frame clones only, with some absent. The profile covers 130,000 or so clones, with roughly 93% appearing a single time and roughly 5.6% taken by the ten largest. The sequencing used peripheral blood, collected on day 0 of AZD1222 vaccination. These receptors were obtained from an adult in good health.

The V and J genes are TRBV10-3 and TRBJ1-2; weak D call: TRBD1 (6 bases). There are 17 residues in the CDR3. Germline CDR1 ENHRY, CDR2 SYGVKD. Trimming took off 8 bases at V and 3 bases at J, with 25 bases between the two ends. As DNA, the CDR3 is TGTGCCATCGCTCGCGGGGGCTCGGGGATCATAGACTATGGCTACACCTTC. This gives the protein CAIARGGSGIIDYGYTF.

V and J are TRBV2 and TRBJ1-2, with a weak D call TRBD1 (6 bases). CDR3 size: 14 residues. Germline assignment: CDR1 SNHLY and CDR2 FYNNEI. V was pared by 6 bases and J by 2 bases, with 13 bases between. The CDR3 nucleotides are TGTGCCAGCAGCGGTAGGGGGGAAAACTATGGCTACACCTTC. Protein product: CASSGRGENYGYTF.

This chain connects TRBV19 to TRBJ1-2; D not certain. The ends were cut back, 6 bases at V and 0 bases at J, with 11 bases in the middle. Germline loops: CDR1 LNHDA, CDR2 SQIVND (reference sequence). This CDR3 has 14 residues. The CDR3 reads CASRTLGANYGYTF. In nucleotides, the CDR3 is TGTGCCAGTAGAACCCTGGGAGCTAACTATGGCTACACCTTC.

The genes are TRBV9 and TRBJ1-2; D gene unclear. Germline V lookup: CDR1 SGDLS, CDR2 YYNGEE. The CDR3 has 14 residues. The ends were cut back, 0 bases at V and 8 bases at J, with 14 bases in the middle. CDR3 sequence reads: CASSVGSNYLGYTF. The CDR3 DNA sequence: TGTGCCAGCAGCGTAGGGTCCAACTATTTGGGCTACACCTTC.

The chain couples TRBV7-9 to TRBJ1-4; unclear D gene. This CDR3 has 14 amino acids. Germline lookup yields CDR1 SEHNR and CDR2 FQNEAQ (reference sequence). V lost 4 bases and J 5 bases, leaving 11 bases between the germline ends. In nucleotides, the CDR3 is TGTGCCAGCAGCTCCCCGGCGAAGAATGAAAAACTGTTTTTT. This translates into CASSSPAKNEKLFF. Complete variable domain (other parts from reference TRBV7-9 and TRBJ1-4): DTGVSQNPRHKITKRGQNVTFRCDPISEHNRLYWYRQTLGQGPEFLTYFQNEAQLEKSRLLSDRFSAERPKGSFSTLEIQRTEQGDSAMYLCASSSPAKNEKLFFGSGTQLSVL.

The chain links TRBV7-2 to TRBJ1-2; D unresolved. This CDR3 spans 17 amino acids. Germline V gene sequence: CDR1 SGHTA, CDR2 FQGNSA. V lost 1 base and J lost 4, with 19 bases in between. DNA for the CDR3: TGTGCCAGCAGCTTAGTTGCCAGCATCGGTGGGTCCTATGGCTACACCTTC. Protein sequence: CASSLVASIGGSYGYTF.

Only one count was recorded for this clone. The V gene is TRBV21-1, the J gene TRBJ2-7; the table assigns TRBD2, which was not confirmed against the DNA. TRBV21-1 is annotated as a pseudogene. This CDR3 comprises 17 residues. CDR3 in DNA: TGTGCCAGCAGCAAACGGGAAAACTGTCGAGGGACTTACGAGCAGTACTTC. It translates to CASSKRENCRGTYEQYF.

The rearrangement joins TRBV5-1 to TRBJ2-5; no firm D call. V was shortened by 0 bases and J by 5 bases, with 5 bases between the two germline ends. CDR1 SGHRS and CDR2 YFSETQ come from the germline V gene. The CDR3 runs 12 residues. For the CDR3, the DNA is TGCGCCAGCAGCTTGGATCTGGAGACCCAGTACTTC. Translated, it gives CASSLDLETQYF.

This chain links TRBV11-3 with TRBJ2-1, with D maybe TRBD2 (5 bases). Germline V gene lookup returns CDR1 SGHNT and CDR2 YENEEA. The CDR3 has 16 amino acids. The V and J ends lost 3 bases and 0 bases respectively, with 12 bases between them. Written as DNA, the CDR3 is TGTGCCAGCAGCTTCGGGATCCTGAGCTCCTACAATGAGCAGTTCTTC. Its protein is CASSFGILSSYNEQFF.

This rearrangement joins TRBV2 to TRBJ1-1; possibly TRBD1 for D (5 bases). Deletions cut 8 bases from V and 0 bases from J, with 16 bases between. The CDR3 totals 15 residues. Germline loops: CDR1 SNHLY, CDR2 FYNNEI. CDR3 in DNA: TGTGCCAGCCTGTGGGCAGGGCAGATGAACACTGAAGCTTTCTTT. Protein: CASLWAGQMNTEAFF.

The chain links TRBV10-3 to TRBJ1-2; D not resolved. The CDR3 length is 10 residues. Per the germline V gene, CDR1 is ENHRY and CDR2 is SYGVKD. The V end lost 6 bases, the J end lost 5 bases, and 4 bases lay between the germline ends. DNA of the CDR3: TGTGCCATCAGGCAGTATGGCTACACCTTC. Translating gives CAIRQYGYTF.

CDR3 nucleotides: TGTGCTAGTGGTTTGAACCGGGAGCCCTACGAGCAGTACTTC. Translation: CASGLNREPYEQYF. This chain links TRBV12-5 with TRBJ2-7; a possible D gene is TRBD2 (6 bases). The CDR3 is made up of 14 amino acids. From germline, CDR1 is LGHNT and CDR2 FRNRAP. Trimming shortened V by 2 bases and J by 2 bases, and 10 bases separated the two germline ends.

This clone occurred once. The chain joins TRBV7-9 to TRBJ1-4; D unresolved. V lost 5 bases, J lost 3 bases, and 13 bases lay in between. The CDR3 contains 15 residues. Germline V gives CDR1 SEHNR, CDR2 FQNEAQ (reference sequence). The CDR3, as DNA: TGTGCCAGCAGCCCGAGGACCACCCCTAATGAAAAACTGTTTTTT. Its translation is CASSPRTTPNEKLFF.

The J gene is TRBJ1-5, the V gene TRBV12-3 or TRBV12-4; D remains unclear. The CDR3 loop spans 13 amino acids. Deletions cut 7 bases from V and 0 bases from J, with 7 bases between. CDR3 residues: CASTENSNQPQHF. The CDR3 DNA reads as TGTGCCAGCACCGAGAATAGCAATCAGCCCCAGCATTTT.

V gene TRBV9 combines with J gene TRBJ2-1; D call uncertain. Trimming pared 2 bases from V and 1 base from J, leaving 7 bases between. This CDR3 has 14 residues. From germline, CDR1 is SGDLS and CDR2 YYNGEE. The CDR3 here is CASSVGRSYNEQFF. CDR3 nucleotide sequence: TGTGCCAGCAGCGTCGGGCGGTCCTACAATGAGCAGTTCTTC.

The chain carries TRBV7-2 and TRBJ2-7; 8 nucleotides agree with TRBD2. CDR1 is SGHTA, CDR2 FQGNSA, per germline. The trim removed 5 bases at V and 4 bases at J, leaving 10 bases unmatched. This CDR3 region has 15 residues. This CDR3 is CASSPLGAGEYEQYF. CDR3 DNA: TGTGCCAGCAGCCCACTAGGAGCGGGAGAGTACGAGCAGTACTTC.

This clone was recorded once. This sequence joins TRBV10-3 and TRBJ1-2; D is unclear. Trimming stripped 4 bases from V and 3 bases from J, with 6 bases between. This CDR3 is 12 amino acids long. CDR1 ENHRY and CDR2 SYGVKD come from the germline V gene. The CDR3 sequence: CAISGVDYGYTF. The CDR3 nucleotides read TGTGCCATCAGTGGGGTTGACTATGGCTACACCTTC.

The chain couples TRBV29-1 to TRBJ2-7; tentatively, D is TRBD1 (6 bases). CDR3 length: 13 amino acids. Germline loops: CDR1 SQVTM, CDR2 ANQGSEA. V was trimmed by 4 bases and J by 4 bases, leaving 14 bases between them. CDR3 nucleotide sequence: TGCAGCGTTGGGCAGGGGCAAGTATACGAGCAGTACTTC. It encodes CSVGQGQVYEQYF.

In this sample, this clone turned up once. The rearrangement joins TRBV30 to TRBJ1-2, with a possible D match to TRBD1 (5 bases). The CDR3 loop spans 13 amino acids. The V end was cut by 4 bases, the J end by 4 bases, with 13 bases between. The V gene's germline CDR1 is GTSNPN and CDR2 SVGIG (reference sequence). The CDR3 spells CAWNLRTGYGYTF. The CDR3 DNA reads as TGTGCCTGGAATCTCAGAACAGGCTATGGCTACACCTTC.

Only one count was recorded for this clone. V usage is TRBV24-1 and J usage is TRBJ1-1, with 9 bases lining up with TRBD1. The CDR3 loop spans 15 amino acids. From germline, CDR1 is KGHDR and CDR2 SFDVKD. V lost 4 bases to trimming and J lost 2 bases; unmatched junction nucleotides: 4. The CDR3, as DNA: TGTGCCACCAGTGAGCGGACAGGGGAAAACACTGAAGCTTTCTTT. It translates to CATSERTGENTEAFF.

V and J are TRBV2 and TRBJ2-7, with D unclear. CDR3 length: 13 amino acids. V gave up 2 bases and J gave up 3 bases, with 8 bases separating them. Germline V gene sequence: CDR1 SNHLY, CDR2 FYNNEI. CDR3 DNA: TGTGCCAGCAGTGAAATCCGGATCTACGAGCAGTACTTC. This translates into CASSEIRIYEQYF.

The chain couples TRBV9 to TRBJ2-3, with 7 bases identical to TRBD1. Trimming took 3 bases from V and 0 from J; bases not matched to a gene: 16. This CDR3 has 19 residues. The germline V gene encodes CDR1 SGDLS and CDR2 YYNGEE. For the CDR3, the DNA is TGTGCCAGCAGCGCACCCAAGACAGGGTACCGTACTAGCACAGATACGCAGTATTTT. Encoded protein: CASSAPKTGYRTSTDTQYF.

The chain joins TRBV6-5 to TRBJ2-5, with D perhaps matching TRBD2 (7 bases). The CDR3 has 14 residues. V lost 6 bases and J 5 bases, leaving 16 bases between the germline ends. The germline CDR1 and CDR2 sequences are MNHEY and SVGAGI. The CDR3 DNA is TGTGCCAGCAGCGACAAGGGGGGGCGGGAGACCCAGTACTTC. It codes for CASSDKGGRETQYF.

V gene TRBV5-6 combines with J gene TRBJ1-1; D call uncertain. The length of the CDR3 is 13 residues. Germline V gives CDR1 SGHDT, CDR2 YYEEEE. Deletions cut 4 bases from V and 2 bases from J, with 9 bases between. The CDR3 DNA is TGTGCCAGCAGCACTACGATCAACACTGAAGCTTTCTTT. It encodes CASSTTINTEAFF.

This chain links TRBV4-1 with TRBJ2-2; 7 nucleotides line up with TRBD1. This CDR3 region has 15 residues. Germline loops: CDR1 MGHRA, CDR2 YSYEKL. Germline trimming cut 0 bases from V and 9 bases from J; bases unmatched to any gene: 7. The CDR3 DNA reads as TGCGCCAGCAGCCAAGAAGGGGGCAAGCGCAGGGAGCTGTTTTTT. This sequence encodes CASSQEGGKRRELFF.